This TCR beta chain stems from a study of blood T cell repertoires in COVID-19. Study background: Acute-phase and convalescent COVID-19 samples originated in the United States, Italy and Spain. Sources were T cells, B-cell-depleted T cells, or PBMCs; the material itself was cDNA or gDNA.

This CDR3 has 13 amino acids. Germline CDR1 SNHLY, CDR2 FYNNEI. Deletions cut 9 bases from V and 4 bases from J, with 13 bases between. Original processing notes: Nucleated cell counts were estimated from reference gene primer amplification. Clones were read by immunoSEQ multiplex PCR, and TCRdb kept only the in-frame ones, dropping some. The V and J calls and clone size are taken from that table; D and trimming were inferred from the DNA. Of tens of thousands of clones in the sample, around 90% were seen once. The specimen sequenced was peripheral blood. This sequence joins TRBV2 and TRBJ1-3, with a possible D match to TRBD1 (5 bases). The TCR sequence derives from a man aged 80 or over with acute or convalescent COVID-19. CDR3 region: CASTQGSGNTIYF. In nucleotides, the CDR3 is TGTGCCAGTACTCAGGGTAGCGGAAACACCATATATTTT.